This T cell receptor (beta chain) was captured in a study of T cell responses to AZD1222 COVID-19 vaccine. Method: immunoSEQ multiplex PCR; TCRdb's copy keeps in-frame clones and lacks some. Counted here are 100,000 to 140,000 clones, around 92% occurring once; the ten biggest clones make up roughly 9%. Germline values: CDR1 KGHSH, CDR2 LQKENI. This CDR3 has 17 residues. V lost 1 base to trimming and J lost 1 base; unmatched junction nucleotides: 6. Study-level findings and limits: When two AZD1222 doses had been given, Spike-specific TCR breadth and depth rose.

As for this clone: Its antigen is as yet unknown.

The chain couples TRBV18 to TRBJ2-2, with 7 bases fitting TRBD2. The TCR was taken from an adult who received the AZD1222 COVID-19 vaccine. Sequencing was performed on peripheral blood, taken 28 days after the second AZD1222 dose. CDR3 in DNA: TGTGCCAGCTCACCACGGCTAGCGGAAAAGAACACCGGGGAGCTGTTTTTT. Amino acid sequence: CASSPRLAEKNTGELFF. The entire variable domain, with the rest obtained from reference TRBV18 and TRBJ2-2, is as follows: NAGVMQNPRHLVRRRGQEARLRCSPMKGHSHVYWYRQLPEEGLKFMVYLQKENIIDESGMPKERFSAEFPKEGPSILRIQQVVRGDSAAYFCASSPRLAEKNTGELFFGEGSRLTVL.